A single sample gave rise to the 16 T cell receptor beta chains below, sequenced in a study of blood T cell repertoires in COVID-19. Some clones are missing from TCRdb's copy, which holds only in-frame ones; the method was immunoSEQ multiplex PCR. The data hold over 45,000 clones, with about 91% observed a single time. Specimen: peripheral blood. The receptors shown here come from a woman aged 55-69 years with COVID-19, enrolled during active disease.

The DNA of the CDR3 is TGCAGCGCCCAGGACAGGCCCTTCAGCTACGAGCAGTACTTC. As protein: CSAQDRPFSYEQYF. The rearrangement links TRBV29-1 to TRBJ2-7; 7 bases agree with TRBD1. Germline CDR1 SQVTM, CDR2 ANQGSEA. CDR3 length: 14 amino acids. V was clipped by 7 bases and J by 3 bases; unmatched bases: 12.

The J gene is TRBJ2-7, the V gene TRBV7-9; D is unclear. This CDR3 contains 10 residues. Germline V gene sequence: CDR1 SEHNR, CDR2 FQNEAQ (reference sequence). V lost 8 bases, J lost 5 bases, and 7 bases lay in between. CDR3 sequence (DNA): TGTGCCAGCGGAGTAGACGAGCAGTACTTC. This translates into CASGVDEQYF.

The chain employs TRBV3-1 (or the pseudogene TRBV3-2) and TRBJ2-1; D is unclear. Germline V gives CDR1 LGHDT, CDR2 YNNKEL (reference sequence). The CDR3 totals 15 residues. V gave up 1 base and J gave up 2 bases, with 9 bases separating them. The CDR3 reads CASSQVSGTYNEQFF. CDR3 coding DNA: TGTGCCAGCAGCCAAGTCTCCGGTACCTACAATGAGCAGTTCTTC.

The CDR3 DNA reads as TGTGCCAGCAGCTTAAGGGGGAATGGCTACACCTTC. Translation: CASSLRGNGYTF. The chain has TRBV7-9 and TRBJ1-2; tentative D call: TRBD1 (6 bases). There are 12 residues in the CDR3. Trimming stripped 2 bases from V and 6 bases from J, with 7 bases between. The germline gives CDR1 SEHNR, CDR2 FQNEAQ (reference sequence).

The chain uses TRBV18 and TRBJ2-1; 11 nucleotides agree with TRBD2. In germline, CDR1 is KGHSH, CDR2 LQKENI. With 5 bases clipped from V and 2 bases from J, the junction kept 5 bases outside the gene matches. The CDR3 extends over 16 amino acids. The CDR3, as DNA: TGTGCCAGCTCAGGGCTAGCGGGAGGAACCTACAATGAGCAGTTCTTC. Its protein is CASSGLAGGTYNEQFF.

V usage is TRBV19 and J usage is TRBJ2-2; 9 bases line up with TRBD1. There are 15 residues in the CDR3. J lost 4 bases, V lost 7 bases, and 7 bases had no gene match. CDR1 is LNHDA and CDR2 is SQIVND in the germline V gene (reference sequence). CDR3 sequence reads: CASTLTGGSTGELFF. CDR3 DNA: TGTGCCAGTACCCTGACAGGGGGGAGCACCGGGGAGCTGTTTTTT.

The chain combines TRBV19 with TRBJ2-5; 7 bases are a match to TRBD1. Germline V CDR1 and CDR2: LNHDA, SQIVND (reference sequence). After removal of 4 bases from V and 2 bases from J, the junction contained 4 bases not matched to a gene. The CDR3 is made up of 14 amino acids. CDR3 region: CASSTGTVQETQYF. The CDR3 nucleotides read TGTGCCAGTAGTACCGGGACAGTACAAGAGACCCAGTACTTC.

The rearrangement joins TRBV5-4 to TRBJ2-3, with 9 bases matching TRBD2. CDR3 length: 16 residues. Unmatched junction bases numbered 5, after V lost 2 bases and J lost 1 base. CDR1 and CDR2 (germline): SGHNT, YYREEE (reference sequence). CDR3 residues: CASSFPSSGGTDTQYF. The CDR3 coding sequence is TGTGCCAGCAGCTTTCCCTCTAGCGGGGGCACAGATACGCAGTATTTT.

V gene TRBV7-7 combines with J gene TRBJ2-3; D possibly corresponds to TRBD1 (5 bases). The CDR3 totals 14 residues. V was clipped by 5 bases and J by 5 bases, with 14 bases between them. Germline CDR1 reads SSHAT; CDR2 reads FNYEAQ (reference sequence). The CDR3 sequence: CASSPIDSRDTQYF. CDR3 DNA: TGTGCCAGCAGCCCAATTGACAGCCGAGATACGCAGTATTTT.

V gene TRBV2 combines with J gene TRBJ2-7, with D maybe TRBD1 (6 bases). Between the trimmed V and J ends, which lost 7 bases and 4 bases, there was a span of 11 bases. Germline lookup yields CDR1 SNHLY and CDR2 FYNNEI. The length of the CDR3 is 12 residues. The CDR3 DNA sequence: TGTGCCAGCACTGGACAGTGGTACGAGCAGTACTTC. Protein sequence: CASTGQWYEQYF.

V gene TRBV11-3 combines with J gene TRBJ1-4; 7 nucleotides match TRBD1. CDR1 and CDR2 (germline): SGHNT, YENEEA. Trimming cost V 5 bases and J 8 bases; bases outside gene matches: 8. This CDR3 contains 14 residues. The CDR3 region is CASSPGQRSEKLFF. CDR3 in DNA: TGTGCCAGCAGCCCGGGACAGAGATCCGAAAAACTGTTTTTT.

This chain uses TRBV29-1 with TRBJ2-4; TRBD2 matches at 16 bases. In germline, CDR1 is SQVTM, CDR2 ANQGSEA. The J segment lost 6 bases and the V segment lost 8 bases, leaving 7 bases of the junction unmatched. This CDR3 is 15 amino acids long. The CDR3 nucleotides read TGCAGCATATATGGGACTAGCGGGAGGGGAAACATTCAGTACTTC. It is translated as CSIYGTSGRGNIQYF.

This chain connects TRBV10-3 to TRBJ2-3, with D possibly matching TRBD1 (6 bases). CDR1 is ENHRY and CDR2 is SYGVKD in the germline V gene. The V end lost 2 bases, the J end lost 5 bases, and 14 bases lay between the germline ends. The CDR3 is 15 amino acids. CDR3 DNA: TGTGCCATCAGTGAGCCTGGGCAGGGGATAGATACGCAGTATTTT. This sequence encodes CAISEPGQGIDTQYF.

The table lists this clone with a count of one. The V and J genes are TRBV2 and TRBJ2-7; no definite D call. The germline gives CDR1 SNHLY, CDR2 FYNNEI. This CDR3 is built from 12 residues. V was pared by 4 bases and J by 4 bases, with 8 bases between. CDR3 DNA sequence: TGTGCCAGCAGTGGCGAGACATACGAGCAGTACTTC. This sequence encodes CASSGETYEQYF.

This chain links TRBV11-3 with TRBJ2-1, with 15 bases fitting TRBD2. V lost 6 bases, J lost 9 bases, and 6 bases stayed unmatched. CDR3 length equals 15 residues. Per germline, CDR1 SGHNT and CDR2 YENEEA. The CDR3 coding sequence is TGTGCCAGCAGTCCGGGACTAGCGGGGGGTGTTGAGCAGTTCTTC. As protein: CASSPGLAGGVEQFF.

This sequence joins TRBV2 and TRBJ1-1, with a possible D match to TRBD1 (5 bases). CDR3 size: 13 residues. Germline CDR1 SNHLY, CDR2 FYNNEI. Trimming left V 4 bases short and J 5 bases short, with 11 bases between. The CDR3: CASSGDLGTEAFF. In nucleotides, the CDR3 is TGTGCCAGCAGTGGGGACTTAGGGACTGAAGCTTTCTTT.